The clone carrying this T cell receptor (beta chain) was counted many times. The antigen is undetermined. It was by quantitative 5'-RACE with molecular barcodes that TCR beta libraries were made. TCRdb recomputed calls from the 5' RACE reads with MiXCR, one row per CDR3 protein. This sample carries about 130,000 distinct CDR3 sequences, more than 5.5% of them seen once, and the ten largest clones take approximately 13%. This sample was included in a study of CD8 T cells in ankylosing spondylitis. The study's findings and limits: Seemingly distinctive of ankylosing spondylitis blood was a TCR beta motif formed by eight highly homologous variants. There were earlier reports of some motif variants in reactive arthritis synovial fluid and blood. Matched ankylosing spondylitis synovial fluid reportedly showed significant enrichment of disease-linked clones.

Sequenced input: blood, either unsorted or a sorted T cell fraction (not recorded which). The clonotype originates from a female donor with ankylosing spondylitis or in good health (not recorded which).

The CDR3: CATQAGNGYTF. CDR3 nucleotides: TGTGCCACCCAGGCAGGGAATGGCTACACCTTC. V and J are TRBV10-3 and TRBJ1-2; weak D call: TRBD1 (5 bases). With 10 bases removed from V and 6 bases from J, the gap between germline ends came to 12 bases. The germline V gene encodes CDR1 ENHRY and CDR2 SYGVKD. The CDR3 sequence is 11 residues long.